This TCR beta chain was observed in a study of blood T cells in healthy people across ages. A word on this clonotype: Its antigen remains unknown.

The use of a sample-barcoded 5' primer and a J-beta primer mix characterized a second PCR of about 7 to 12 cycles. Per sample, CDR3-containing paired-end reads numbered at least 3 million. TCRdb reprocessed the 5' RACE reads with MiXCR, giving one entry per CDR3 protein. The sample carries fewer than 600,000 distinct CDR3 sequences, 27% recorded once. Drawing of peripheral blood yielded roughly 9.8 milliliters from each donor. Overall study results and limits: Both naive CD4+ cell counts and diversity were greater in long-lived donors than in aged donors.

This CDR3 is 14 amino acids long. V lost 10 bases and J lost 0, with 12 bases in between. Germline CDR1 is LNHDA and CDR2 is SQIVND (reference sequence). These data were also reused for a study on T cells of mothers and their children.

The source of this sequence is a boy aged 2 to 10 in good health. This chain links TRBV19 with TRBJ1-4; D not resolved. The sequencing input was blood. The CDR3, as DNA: TGTGCCACTCGGCCGATTTCAACTAATGAAAAACTGTTTTTT. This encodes CATRPISTNEKLFF.